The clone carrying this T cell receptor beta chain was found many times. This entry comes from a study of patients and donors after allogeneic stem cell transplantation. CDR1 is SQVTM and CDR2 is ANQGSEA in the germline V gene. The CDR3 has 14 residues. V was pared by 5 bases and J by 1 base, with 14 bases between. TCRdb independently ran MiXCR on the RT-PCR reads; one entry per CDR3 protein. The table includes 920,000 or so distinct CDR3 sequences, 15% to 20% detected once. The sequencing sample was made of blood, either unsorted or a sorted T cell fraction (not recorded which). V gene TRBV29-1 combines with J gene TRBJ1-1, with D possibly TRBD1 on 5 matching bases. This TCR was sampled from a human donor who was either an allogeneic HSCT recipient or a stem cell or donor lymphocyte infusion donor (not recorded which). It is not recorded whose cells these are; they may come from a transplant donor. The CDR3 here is CSVKTGTQNTEAFF. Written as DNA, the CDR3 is TGCAGCGTTAAGACCGGGACGCAGAACACTGAAGCTTTCTTT.